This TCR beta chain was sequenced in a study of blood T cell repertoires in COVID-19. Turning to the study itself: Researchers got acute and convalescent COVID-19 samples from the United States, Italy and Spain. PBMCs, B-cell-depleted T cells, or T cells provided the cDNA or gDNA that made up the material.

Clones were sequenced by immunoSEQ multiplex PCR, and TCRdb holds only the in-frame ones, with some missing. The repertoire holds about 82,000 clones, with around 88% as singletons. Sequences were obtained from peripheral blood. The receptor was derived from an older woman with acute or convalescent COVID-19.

The CDR3 nucleotides read TGTGCCTGGAATACAGGGGCAGGAAACACCATATATTTT. This sequence encodes CAWNTGAGNTIYF. The J gene is TRBJ1-3, the V gene TRBV30, with TRBD1 identical over 7 bases. The V and J ends lost 4 bases and 4 bases, in that order; junction bases with no gene match: 4. Germline V lookup: CDR1 GTSNPN, CDR2 SVGIG (reference sequence). The length of the CDR3 is 13 residues.